A single T cell receptor (beta chain) is shown here with its context. Its binding antigen is unknown. The record has no base qualities; no much larger clone is one base away. The data were obtained in a study of blood T cell repertoires in COVID-19 (TCRdb year 2020). Turning to the overall study: Collaborator samples came from the United States, Italy and Spain and covered acute and convalescent phases of COVID-19. The prospective study material was composed of cDNA or gDNA derived from T cells, B-cell-depleted T cells, or PBMCs. Subjects who had been exposed to COVID-19, were actively infected with it, or had recovered from it provided the deeply sampled blood TCRbeta repertoires that made up the dataset. The repertoires were released in a freely available public database intended as a resource for research on the immune response to SARS-CoV-2. Samples were obtained from the ongoing ImmuneRACE study (first 160 participants) and from 1,200 or so subjects provided by 6 global collaborators. Sample metadata almost always included a de-identified subject ID, COVID-19 status, age in years and sex. Where available, HLA class I and class II types were obtained from metadata supplied by the sample provider rather than from assay-based typing. Beyond this particular receptor, the publication reports: Clinical and demographic metadata were provided uncurated, with the amount varying by source and participant.

The CDR3 runs 14 amino acids, cysteine and phenylalanine included. CDR3 DNA only is kept here, 42 bases in frame from base 1. The germline V gene (reference sequence) supplies CDR1 MNHEY and CDR2 SMNVEV. V drops 3 bases and J drops 8 bases, leaving 11 bases in between. TCRbeta CDR3 regions were amplified from genomic DNA by means of the immunoSEQ Assay, a bias-controlled multiplex PCR. As for the original processing: Nucleated cell counts per sample were estimated from amplification of reference gene primers within the assay. To quantify the absolute abundance of each unique TCRbeta CDR3 rearrangement, sequence reads were collapsed and filtered. For each sample, productive Simpson clonality was calculated by taking the square root of Simpson's diversity index across productive rearrangements. Drawn from immuneACCESS, this table holds only the in-frame rearrangements with V and J called that TCRdb kept. Clones are partly lost; checked studies trace under half to an unresolved V gene and leave the rest unexplained. V and J calls and clone size come straight from that table; D and trimming were deduced from the DNA. Recorded for this sample are tens of thousands of clones; about nine tenths of them occurred a single time. Of the sample, about 22% is held by the ten largest clones.

Collaborating institutions collected whole blood in K2EDTA tubes following their own protocols. For TCRbeta analysis, collaborators shipped samples as frozen whole blood, isolated PBMCs, or DNA extracted from either of those sample types. This clonotype originated in a middle-aged man with active COVID-19. Source material: peripheral blood. Recombination joined TRBV27 with TRBJ1-6, and TRBD1 may be the D gene, going by 5 matching bases. The CDR3 protein is CASSFAGNDSPLHF. Read as DNA, the sequence is TGTGCCAGCAGTTTCGCAGGGAATGATTCACCCCTCCACTTT.